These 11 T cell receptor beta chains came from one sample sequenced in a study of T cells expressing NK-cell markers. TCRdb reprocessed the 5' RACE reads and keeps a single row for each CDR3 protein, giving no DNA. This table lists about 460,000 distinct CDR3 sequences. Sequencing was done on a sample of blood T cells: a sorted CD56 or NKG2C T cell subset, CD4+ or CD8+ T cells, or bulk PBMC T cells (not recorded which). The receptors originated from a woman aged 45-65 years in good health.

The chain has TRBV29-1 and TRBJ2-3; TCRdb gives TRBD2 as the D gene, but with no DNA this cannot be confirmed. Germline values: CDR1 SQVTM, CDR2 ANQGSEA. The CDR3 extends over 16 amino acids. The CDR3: CSVEDPGLGTADTQYF.

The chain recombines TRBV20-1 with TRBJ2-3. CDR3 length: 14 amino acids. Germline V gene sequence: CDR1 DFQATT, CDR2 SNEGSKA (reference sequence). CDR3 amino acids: CSARVVGFTDTQYF.

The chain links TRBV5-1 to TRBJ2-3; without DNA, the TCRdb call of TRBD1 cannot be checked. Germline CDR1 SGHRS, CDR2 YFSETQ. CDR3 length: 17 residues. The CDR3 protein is CASSLVRSAPGSNTQYF.

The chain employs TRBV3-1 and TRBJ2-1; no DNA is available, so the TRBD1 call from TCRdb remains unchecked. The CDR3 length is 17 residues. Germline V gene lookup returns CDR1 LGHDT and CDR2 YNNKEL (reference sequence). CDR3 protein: CASSQEPGASSYNEQFF.

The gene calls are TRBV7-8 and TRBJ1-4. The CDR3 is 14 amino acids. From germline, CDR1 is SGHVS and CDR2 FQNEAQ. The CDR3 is CASSFFSSNEKLFF.

This chain's CDR3 is CASSQSLNTEAFF. The chain has TRBV7-8 and TRBJ1-1. This CDR3 is built from 13 residues. Germline CDR1 reads SGHVS; CDR2 reads FQNEAQ.

The CDR3: CASRVNTGELFF. V gene TRBV2 combines with J gene TRBJ2-2. This CDR3 spans 12 amino acids. In germline, CDR1 is SNHLY, CDR2 FYNNEI.

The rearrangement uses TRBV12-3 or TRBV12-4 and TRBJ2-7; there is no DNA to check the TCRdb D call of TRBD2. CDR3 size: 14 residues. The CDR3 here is CASSFRLRDVEQYF.

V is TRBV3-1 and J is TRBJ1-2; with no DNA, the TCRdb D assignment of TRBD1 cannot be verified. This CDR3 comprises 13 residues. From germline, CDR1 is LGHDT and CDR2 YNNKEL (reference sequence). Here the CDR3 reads CASKLTGIDGYTF.

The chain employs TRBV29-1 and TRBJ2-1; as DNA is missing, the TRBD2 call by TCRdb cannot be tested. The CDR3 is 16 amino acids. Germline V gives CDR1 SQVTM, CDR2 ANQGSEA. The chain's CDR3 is CSVEDPLSGLGYEQFF.

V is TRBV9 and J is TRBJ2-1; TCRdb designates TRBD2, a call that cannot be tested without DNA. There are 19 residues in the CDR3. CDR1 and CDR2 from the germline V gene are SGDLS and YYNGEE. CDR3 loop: CASSVGVLAGLSSYNEQFF.